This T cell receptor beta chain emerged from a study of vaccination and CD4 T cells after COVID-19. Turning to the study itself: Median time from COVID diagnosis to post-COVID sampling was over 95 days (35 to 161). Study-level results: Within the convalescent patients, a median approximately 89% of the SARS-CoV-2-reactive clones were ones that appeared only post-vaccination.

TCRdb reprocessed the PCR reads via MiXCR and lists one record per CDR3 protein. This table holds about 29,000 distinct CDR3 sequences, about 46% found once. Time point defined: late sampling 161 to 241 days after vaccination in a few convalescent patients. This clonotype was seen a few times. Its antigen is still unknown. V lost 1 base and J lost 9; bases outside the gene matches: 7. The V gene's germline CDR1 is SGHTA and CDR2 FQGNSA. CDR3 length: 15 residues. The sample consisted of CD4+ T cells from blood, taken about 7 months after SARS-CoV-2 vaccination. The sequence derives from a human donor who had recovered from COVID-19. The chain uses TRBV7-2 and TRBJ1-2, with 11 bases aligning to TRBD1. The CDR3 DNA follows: TGTGCCAGCAGCTTAGATTGGACAGGGGGCTGGAGCTACACCTTC. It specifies CASSLDWTGGWSYTF.